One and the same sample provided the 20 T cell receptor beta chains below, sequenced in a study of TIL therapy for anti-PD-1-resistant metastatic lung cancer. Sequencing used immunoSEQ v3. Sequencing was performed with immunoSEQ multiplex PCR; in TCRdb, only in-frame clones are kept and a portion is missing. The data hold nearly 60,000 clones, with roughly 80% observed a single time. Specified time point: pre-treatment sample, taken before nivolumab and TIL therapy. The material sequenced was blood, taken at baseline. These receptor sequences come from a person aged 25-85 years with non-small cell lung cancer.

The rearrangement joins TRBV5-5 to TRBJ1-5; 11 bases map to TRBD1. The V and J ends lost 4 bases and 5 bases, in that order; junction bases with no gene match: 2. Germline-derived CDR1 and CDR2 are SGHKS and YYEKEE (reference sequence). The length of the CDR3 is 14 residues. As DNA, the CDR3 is TGTGCCAGCAGCGGGACAGGGGGAGATCAGCCCCAGCATTTT. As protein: CASSGTGGDQPQHF. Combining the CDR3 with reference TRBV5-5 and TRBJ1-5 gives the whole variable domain DAGVTQSPTHLIKTRGQQVTLRCSPISGHKSVSWYQQVLGQGPQFIFQYYEKEERGRGNFPDRFSARQFPNYSSELNVNALLLGDSALYLCASSGTGGDQPQHFGDGTRLSIL.

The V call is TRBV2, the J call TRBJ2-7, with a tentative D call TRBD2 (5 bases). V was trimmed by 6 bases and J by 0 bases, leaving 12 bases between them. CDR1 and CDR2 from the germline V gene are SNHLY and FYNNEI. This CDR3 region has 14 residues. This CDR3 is CASRQRFSSYEQYF. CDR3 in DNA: TGTGCCAGCAGGCAGCGGTTTAGCTCCTACGAGCAGTACTTC.

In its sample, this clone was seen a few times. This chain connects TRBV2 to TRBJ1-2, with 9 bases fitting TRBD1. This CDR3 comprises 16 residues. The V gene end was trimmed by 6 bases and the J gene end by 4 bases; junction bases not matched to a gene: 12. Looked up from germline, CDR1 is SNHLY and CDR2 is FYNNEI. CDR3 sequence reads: CASSLPGQGEFYGYTF. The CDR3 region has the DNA TGTGCCAGCAGCCTTCCGGGACAGGGCGAATTCTATGGCTACACCTTC. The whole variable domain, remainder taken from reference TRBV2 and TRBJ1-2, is EPEVTQTPSHQVTQMGQEVILRCVPISNHLYFYWYRQILGQKVEFLVSFYNNEISEKSEIFDDQFSVERPDGSNFTLKIRSTKLEDSAMYFCASSLPGQGEFYGYTFGSGTRLTVV.

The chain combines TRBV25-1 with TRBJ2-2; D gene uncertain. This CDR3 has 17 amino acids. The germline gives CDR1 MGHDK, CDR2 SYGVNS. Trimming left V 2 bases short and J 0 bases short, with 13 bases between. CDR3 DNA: TGTGCCAGCAGTGAACTGGGCAAATCCGCGAACACCGGGGAGCTGTTTTTT. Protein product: CASSELGKSANTGELFF.

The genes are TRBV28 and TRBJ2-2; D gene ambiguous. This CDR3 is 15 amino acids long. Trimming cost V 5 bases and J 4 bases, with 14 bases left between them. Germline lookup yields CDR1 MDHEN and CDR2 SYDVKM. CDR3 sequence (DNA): TGTGCCAGCAGTAACCGGGCCCAGAGCACCGGGGAGCTGTTTTTT. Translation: CASSNRAQSTGELFF.

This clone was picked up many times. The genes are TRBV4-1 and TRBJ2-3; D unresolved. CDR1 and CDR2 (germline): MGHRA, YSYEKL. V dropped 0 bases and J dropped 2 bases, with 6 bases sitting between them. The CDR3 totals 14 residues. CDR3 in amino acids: CASSQDSNTDTQYF. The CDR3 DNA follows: TGCGCCAGCAGCCAAGACTCAAACACAGATACGCAGTATTTT.

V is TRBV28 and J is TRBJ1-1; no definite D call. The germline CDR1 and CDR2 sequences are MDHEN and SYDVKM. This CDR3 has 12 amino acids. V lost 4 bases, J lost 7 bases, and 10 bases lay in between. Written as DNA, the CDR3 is TGTGCCAGCAGTTCGGGGTTTGGTGAAGCTTTCTTT. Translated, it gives CASSSGFGEAFF.

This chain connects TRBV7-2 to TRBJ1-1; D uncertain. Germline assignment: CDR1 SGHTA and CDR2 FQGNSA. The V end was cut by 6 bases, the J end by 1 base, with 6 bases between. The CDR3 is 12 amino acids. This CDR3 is CASSHGNTEAFF. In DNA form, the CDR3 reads TGTGCCAGCAGTCACGGGAACACTGAAGCTTTCTTT. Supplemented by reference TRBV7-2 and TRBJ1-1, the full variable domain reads GAGVSQSPSNKVTEKGKDVELRCDPISGHTALYWYRQSLGQGLEFLIYFQGNSAPDKSGLPSDRFSAERTGGSVSTLTIQRTQQEDSAVYLCASSHGNTEAFFGQGTRLTVV.

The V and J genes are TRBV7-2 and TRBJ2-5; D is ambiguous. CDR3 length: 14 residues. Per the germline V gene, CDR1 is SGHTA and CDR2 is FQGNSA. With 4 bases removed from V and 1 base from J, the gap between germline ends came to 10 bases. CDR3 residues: CASSSVASQETQYF. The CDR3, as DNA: TGTGCCAGCAGCTCAGTGGCCTCCCAAGAGACCCAGTACTTC.

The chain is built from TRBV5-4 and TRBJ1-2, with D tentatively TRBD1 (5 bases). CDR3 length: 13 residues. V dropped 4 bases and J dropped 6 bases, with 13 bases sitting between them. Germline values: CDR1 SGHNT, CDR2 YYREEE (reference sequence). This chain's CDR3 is CASSPGLGNGYTF. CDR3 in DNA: TGTGCCAGCAGCCCAGGGTTGGGGAATGGCTACACCTTC.

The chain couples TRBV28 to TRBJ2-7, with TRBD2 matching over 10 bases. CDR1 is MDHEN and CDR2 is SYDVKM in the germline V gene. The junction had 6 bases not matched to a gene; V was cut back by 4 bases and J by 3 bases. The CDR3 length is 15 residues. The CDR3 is CASSSTSGAIYEQYF. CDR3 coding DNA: TGTGCCAGCAGTTCAACTAGCGGGGCCATCTACGAGCAGTACTTC.

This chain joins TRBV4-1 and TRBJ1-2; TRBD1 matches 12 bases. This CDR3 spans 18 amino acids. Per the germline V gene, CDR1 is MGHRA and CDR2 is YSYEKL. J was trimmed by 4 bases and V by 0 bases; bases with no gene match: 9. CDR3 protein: CASSQDGDRGRRPYGYTF. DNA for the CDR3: TGCGCCAGCAGCCAAGATGGGGACAGGGGGCGGAGACCCTATGGCTACACCTTC.

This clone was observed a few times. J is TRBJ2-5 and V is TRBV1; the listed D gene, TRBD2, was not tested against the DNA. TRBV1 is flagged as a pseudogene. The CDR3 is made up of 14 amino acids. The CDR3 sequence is CTSSQETGRETQYF. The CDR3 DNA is TGCACCAGCAGCCAAGAGACGGGTAGGGAGACCCAGTACTTC.

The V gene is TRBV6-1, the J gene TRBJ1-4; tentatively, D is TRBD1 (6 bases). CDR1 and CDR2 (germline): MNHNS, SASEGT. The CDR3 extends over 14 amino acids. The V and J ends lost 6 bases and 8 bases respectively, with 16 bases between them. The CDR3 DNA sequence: TGTGCCAGCAGGTCCGCGGGGGCGGACGAAAAACTGTTTTTT. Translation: CASRSAGADEKLFF.

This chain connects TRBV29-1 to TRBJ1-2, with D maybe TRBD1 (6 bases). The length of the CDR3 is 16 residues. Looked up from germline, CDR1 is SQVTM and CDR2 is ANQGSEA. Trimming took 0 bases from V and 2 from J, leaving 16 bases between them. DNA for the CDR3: TGCAGCGTTGAAGATACGGGGGCGAGGTCGAACTATGGCTACACCTTC. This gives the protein CSVEDTGARSNYGYTF.

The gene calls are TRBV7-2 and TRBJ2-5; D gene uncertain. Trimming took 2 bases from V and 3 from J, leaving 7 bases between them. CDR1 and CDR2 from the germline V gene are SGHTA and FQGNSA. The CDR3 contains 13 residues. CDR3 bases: TGTGCCAGCAGCTTAAGAACTGAAGAGACCCAGTACTTC. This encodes CASSLRTEETQYF.

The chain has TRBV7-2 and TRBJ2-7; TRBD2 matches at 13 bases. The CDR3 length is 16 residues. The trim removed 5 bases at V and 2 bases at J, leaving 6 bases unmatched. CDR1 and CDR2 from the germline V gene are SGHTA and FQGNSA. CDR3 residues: CASSRTSGGQTYEQYF. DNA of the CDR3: TGTGCCAGCAGCCGGACTAGCGGGGGCCAGACCTACGAGCAGTACTTC.

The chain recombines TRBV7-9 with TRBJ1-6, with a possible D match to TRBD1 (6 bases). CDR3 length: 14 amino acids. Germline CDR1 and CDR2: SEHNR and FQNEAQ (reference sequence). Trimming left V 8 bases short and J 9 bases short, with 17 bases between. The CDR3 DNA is TGTGCCAGCGCCTTGCTGGGGGCTGGTTCACCCCTCCACTTT. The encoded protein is CASALLGAGSPLHF.

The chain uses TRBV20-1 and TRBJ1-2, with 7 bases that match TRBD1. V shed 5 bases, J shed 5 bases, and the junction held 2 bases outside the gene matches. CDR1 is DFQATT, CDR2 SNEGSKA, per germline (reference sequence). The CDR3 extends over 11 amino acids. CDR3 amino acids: CSAATGYGYTF. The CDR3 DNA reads TGCAGTGCTGCGACAGGGTATGGCTACACCTTC.

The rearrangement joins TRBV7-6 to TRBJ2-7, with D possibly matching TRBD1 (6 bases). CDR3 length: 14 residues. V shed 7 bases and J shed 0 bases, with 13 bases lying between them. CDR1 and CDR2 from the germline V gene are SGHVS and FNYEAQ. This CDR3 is CASIRDTNSYEQYF. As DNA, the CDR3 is TGTGCCAGCATCCGGGACACAAACTCCTACGAGCAGTACTTC. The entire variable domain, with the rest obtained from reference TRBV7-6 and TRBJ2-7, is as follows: GAGVSQSPRYKVTKRGQDVALRCDPISGHVSLYWYRQALGQGPEFLTYFNYEAQQDKSGLPNDRFSAERPEGSISTLTIQRTEQRDSAMYRCASIRDTNSYEQYFGPGTRLTVT.